The rows below give T cell receptor beta chains drawn from one sample of a study of CD8 T cells in Susac syndrome. Each CDR3 protein gets one entry after TCRdb re-called the immunoSEQ multiplex PCR reads with MiXCR. The data hold some 110,000 distinct CDR3 sequences, with about 92% observed a single time. What was sequenced was CD4+ T cells from PBMCs. The receptors were gathered from a human donor with multiple sclerosis. CDR3s include the opening cysteine and the closing phenylalanine or tryptophan. The order of the fields is V gene, clone size, D gene, J gene, CDR3 DNA, CDR3 protein. D genes are given only for firm matches. The size field is filled for only some rows; it gives once, few, many or a size class.

v_gene: TRBV18
abundance: NA
d_gene: NA
j_gene: TRBJ2-3
CDR3nt: TGTGCCAGCTCACCGTCTAGCACAGATACGCAGTATTTT
CDR3aa: CASSPSSTDTQYF

v_gene: TRBV5-1
abundance: NA
d_gene: NA
j_gene: TRBJ2-5
CDR3nt: TGCGCCAGCAGCTTGGTCGGCAGGGTTGGAGAGACCCAGTACTTC
CDR3aa: CASSLVGRVGETQYF

v_gene: TRBV18
abundance: NA
d_gene: NA
j_gene: TRBJ1-6
CDR3nt: TGTGCCAGCTCACCCGATCGAACCCTCCACTTT
CDR3aa: CASSPDRTLHF

v_gene: TRBV30
abundance: NA
d_gene: NA
j_gene: TRBJ1-5
CDR3nt: TGTGCCTGGAAAAAGGACCTGCTTAGCAATCAGCCCCAGCATTTT
CDR3aa: CAWKKDLLSNQPQHF

v_gene: TRBV5-4
abundance: NA
d_gene: TRBD1
j_gene: TRBJ1-3
CDR3nt: TGTGCCAGCAGCTCAACCGACAGGGCTGGAAACACCATATATTTT
CDR3aa: CASSSTDRAGNTIYF

v_gene: TRBV25-1
abundance: once
d_gene: NA
j_gene: TRBJ1-1
CDR3nt: TGTGCCAGCAGATCGAGGGGTGGAAACACTGAAGCTTTCTTT
CDR3aa: CASRSRGGNTEAFF

v_gene: TRBV3-1
abundance: NA
d_gene: NA
j_gene: TRBJ2-3
CDR3nt: TGTGCCAGCAGCCAAGGGCGGGGCCAAACTAGTACGCAGTATTTT
CDR3aa: CASSQGRGQTSTQYF

v_gene: TRBV20-1
abundance: NA
d_gene: TRBD1
j_gene: TRBJ2-7
CDR3nt: TGCAGTGCGTCCGGGACAGGGAACCAACGTGAAGTATACGAGCAGTACTTC
CDR3aa: CSASGTGNQREVYEQYF

v_gene: TRBV6-5
abundance: NA
d_gene: NA
j_gene: TRBJ1-2
CDR3nt: TGTGCCAGCAGTTACGGCCAGGGTCACTATGGCTACACCTTC
CDR3aa: CASSYGQGHYGYTF

v_gene: TRBV29-1
abundance: NA
d_gene: TRBD1
j_gene: TRBJ1-6
CDR3nt: TGCAGCGTTCAAGGACAGGGGGACTCACCCCTCCACTTT
CDR3aa: CSVQGQGDSPLHF

v_gene: TRBV7-9
abundance: NA
d_gene: NA
j_gene: TRBJ1-1
CDR3nt: TGTGCCAGCAGCTCACAGACTGGCACTGAAGCTTTCTTT
CDR3aa: CASSSQTGTEAFF

v_gene: TRBV7-3
abundance: NA
d_gene: NA
j_gene: TRBJ2-3
CDR3nt: TGTGCCAGCAGCCAAGGGGCTGTCACAGATACGCAGTATTTT
CDR3aa: CASSQGAVTDTQYF

v_gene: TRBV3-1
abundance: NA
d_gene: NA
j_gene: TRBJ1-2
CDR3nt: TGTGCCAGCAGCCAAGGGTCTGGGTTCTATGGCTACACCTTC
CDR3aa: CASSQGSGFYGYTF

v_gene: TRBV19
abundance: NA
d_gene: NA
j_gene: TRBJ1-4
CDR3nt: TGTGCCAGTCTTTCAGGGGCGGTCGGGGAAAAACTGTTTTTT
CDR3aa: CASLSGAVGEKLFF

v_gene: TRBV29-1
abundance: NA
d_gene: NA
j_gene: TRBJ2-2
CDR3nt: TGCACCGTGAGGAAGCAGAACACCGGGGAGCTGTTTTTT
CDR3aa: CTVRKQNTGELFF

v_gene: TRBV5-4
abundance: NA
d_gene: NA
j_gene: TRBJ2-2
CDR3nt: TGTGCCAGCAGCTTGGAGCCAACGAACACCGGGGAGCTGTTTTTT
CDR3aa: CASSLEPTNTGELFF

v_gene: TRBV11-2
abundance: NA
d_gene: NA
j_gene: TRBJ2-7
CDR3nt: TGTGCCAGCAGCCCTGTTATGAGGACGAGGCGCAGCTCCTACGAGCAGTACTTC
CDR3aa: CASSPVMRTRRSSYEQYF

v_gene: TRBV27
abundance: few
d_gene: TRBD1
j_gene: TRBJ1-5
CDR3nt: TGTGCCAGCAGTTTGGCCGGGACAGGGAATCAGCCCCAGCATTTT
CDR3aa: CASSLAGTGNQPQHF

v_gene: TRBV7-7
abundance: NA
d_gene: TRBD2
j_gene: TRBJ2-5
CDR3nt: TGTGCCAGCAGCTTAGGACTAGCGGAGGGGGAGACCCAGTACTTC
CDR3aa: CASSLGLAEGETQYF

v_gene: TRBV28
abundance: NA
d_gene: TRBD2
j_gene: TRBJ2-5
CDR3nt: TGTGCCAGCAGTTCCCTAGCGGCGGGCTTGAGTGAGACCCAGTACTTC
CDR3aa: CASSSLAAGLSETQYF

v_gene: TRBV5-1
abundance: NA
d_gene: NA
j_gene: TRBJ1-2
CDR3nt: TGCGCCAGCAGCGAGCTCGGGGGCTATGGCTACACCTTC
CDR3aa: CASSELGGYGYTF

v_gene: TRBV19
abundance: NA
d_gene: TRBD1
j_gene: TRBJ1-1
CDR3nt: TGTGCCAGTAGTATAGAGGGCCAGGGGGCTGAAGCTTTCTTT
CDR3aa: CASSIEGQGAEAFF

v_gene: TRBV5-6
abundance: NA
d_gene: NA
j_gene: TRBJ2-1
CDR3nt: TGTGCCAGCACGCCCTCCCCTTCGGATTCCTACAATGAGCAGTTCTTC
CDR3aa: CASTPSPSDSYNEQFF

v_gene: TRBV19
abundance: NA
d_gene: NA
j_gene: TRBJ2-7
CDR3nt: TGTGCCAGTAGTATTAAGGTGACCTACGAGCAGTACTTC
CDR3aa: CASSIKVTYEQYF

v_gene: TRBV29-1
abundance: NA
d_gene: NA
j_gene: TRBJ2-7
CDR3nt: TGCAGCGTTAAATACGTCCGGACTGGCGAGCAGTACTTC
CDR3aa: CSVKYVRTGEQYF

v_gene: TRBV3-1
abundance: NA
d_gene: NA
j_gene: TRBJ2-3
CDR3nt: TGTGCCAGCAGCCAAGATCGTCTACCGGATACGCAGTATTTT
CDR3aa: CASSQDRLPDTQYF

v_gene: TRBV2
abundance: NA
d_gene: NA
j_gene: TRBJ2-5
CDR3nt: TGTGCCAGCTTACTTATACCCGCGTCACAAGAGACCCAGTACTTC
CDR3aa: CASLLIPASQETQYF

v_gene: TRBV3-1
abundance: NA
d_gene: NA
j_gene: TRBJ2-7
CDR3nt: TGTGCCAGCAGCCAATTGGGGATTGACGAGCAGTACTTC
CDR3aa: CASSQLGIDEQYF

v_gene: TRBV5-4
abundance: NA
d_gene: NA
j_gene: TRBJ2-1
CDR3nt: TGTGCCAGCAGCATAGGGACACCCTACAATGAGCAGTTCTTC
CDR3aa: CASSIGTPYNEQFF